This entry is about one T cell receptor beta chain. This record comes from a study of blood T cell repertoires in COVID-19. Losses at the gene ends were 5 bases for V and 5 bases for J; bases not matched to a gene: 8. The CDR3 has 14 amino acids. In germline, CDR1 is SGHTA, CDR2 FQGNSA. The assay was immunoSEQ multiplex PCR, and TCRdb's table has in-frame clones only and misses some. The table has hundreds of thousands of clones, roughly 87% seen once. The sequencing sample was made of PBMCs or T cells enriched from blood (not recorded which). The TCR sequence derives from a woman between 18 and 30 years old who had recovered from COVID-19. The chain uses TRBV7-2 and TRBJ1-2; TRBD1 agrees at 7 bases. This CDR3 is CASSPHSGQYGYTF. The CDR3 DNA reads TGTGCCAGCAGCCCCCACTCGGGACAGTATGGCTACACCTTC.